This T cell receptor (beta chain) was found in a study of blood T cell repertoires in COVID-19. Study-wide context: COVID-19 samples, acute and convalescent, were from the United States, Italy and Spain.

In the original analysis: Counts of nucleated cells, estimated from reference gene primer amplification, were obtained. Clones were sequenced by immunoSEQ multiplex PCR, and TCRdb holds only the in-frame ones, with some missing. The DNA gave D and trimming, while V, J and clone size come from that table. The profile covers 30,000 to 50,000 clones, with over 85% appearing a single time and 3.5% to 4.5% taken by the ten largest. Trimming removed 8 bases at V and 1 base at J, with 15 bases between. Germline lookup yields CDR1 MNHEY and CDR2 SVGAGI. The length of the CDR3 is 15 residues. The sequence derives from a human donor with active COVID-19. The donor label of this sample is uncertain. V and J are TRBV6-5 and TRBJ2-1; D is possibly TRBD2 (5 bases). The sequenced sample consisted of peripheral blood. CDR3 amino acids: CASGDSSGSYNEQFF. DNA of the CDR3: TGTGCCAGCGGAGATTCGAGCGGATCCTACAATGAGCAGTTCTTC.